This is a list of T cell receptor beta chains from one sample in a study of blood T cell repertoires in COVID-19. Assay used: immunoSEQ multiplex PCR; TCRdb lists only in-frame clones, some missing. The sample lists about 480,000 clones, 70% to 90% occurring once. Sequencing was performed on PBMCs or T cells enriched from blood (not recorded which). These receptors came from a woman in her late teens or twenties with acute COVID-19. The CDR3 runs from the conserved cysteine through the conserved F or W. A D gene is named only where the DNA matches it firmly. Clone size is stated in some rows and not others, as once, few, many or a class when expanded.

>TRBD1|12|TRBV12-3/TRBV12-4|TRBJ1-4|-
TGTGCCAGCAGTTTCCGACAGGGTAAACTGTTTTTT
CASSFRQGKLFF
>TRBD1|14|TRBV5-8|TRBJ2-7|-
TGTGCCAGCAGCACCCCCACAGGGGGCTACGAGCAGTACTTC
CASSTPTGGYEQYF
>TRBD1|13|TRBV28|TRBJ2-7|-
TGTGCCAGCAGTTGGGGACAGATCTACGAGCAGTACTTC
CASSWGQIYEQYF
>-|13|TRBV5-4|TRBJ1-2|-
TGTGCCAGCAGCCTGGACAGTAATCGAGGCTACACCTTC
CASSLDSNRGYTF
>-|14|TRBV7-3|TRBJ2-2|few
TGTGCCAGCAGCCCGGGACTGAGCACCGGGGAGCTGTTTTTT
CASSPGLSTGELFF
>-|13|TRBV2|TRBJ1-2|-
TGTGCCAGCAGCCTAGACGGCAACTATGGCTACACCTTC
CASSLDGNYGYTF
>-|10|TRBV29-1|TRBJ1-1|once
TGCAGCGTTGGCGGCCATGAAGCTTTCTTT
CSVGGHEAFF
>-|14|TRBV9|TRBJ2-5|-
TGTGCCAGCAGCCCGAAGGCGCAGGCTGGGTCCCAGTACTTC
CASSPKAQAGSQYF
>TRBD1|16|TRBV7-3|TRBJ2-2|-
TGTGCCAGCAGCTTAAGGGGACAGGGTAGCACCGGGGAGCTGTTTTTT
CASSLRGQGSTGELFF
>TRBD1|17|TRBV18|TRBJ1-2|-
TGTGCCAGCTCACCACTAACCGGGACAGGGTTTAACTATGGCTACACCTTC
CASSPLTGTGFNYGYTF
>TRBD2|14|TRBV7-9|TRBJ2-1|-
TGTGCCAGCAGCGCCGGGACTAGCGTACATGAGCAGTTCTTC
CASSAGTSVHEQFF
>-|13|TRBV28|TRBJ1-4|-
TGTGCCAGCAGTTTATCCGGTAATGAAAAACTGTTTTTT
CASSLSGNEKLFF
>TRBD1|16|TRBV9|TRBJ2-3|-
TGTGCCAGCAGCGAGGGGGCGTATACTAGCACAGATACGCAGTATTTT
CASSEGAYTSTDTQYF
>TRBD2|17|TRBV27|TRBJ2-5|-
TGTGCCAGCAGTTCAGGGACTAGCGGGGGGTTTAGGGAGACCCAGTACTTC
CASSSGTSGGFRETQYF